This entry is about one TCR beta chain. What it recognizes is unknown. The sample comes from a study of beta chain features in type 1 diabetes. Study summary: The study found patients and healthy donors alike in age, gender and cell yields.

Expressed TCRB transcripts were sequenced because the isolated RNA had all been reverse transcribed beforehand. Average reads for naive, central memory and regulatory T cell samples were roughly 3.4 million. TCRdb keeps only in-frame clones here, not all; method: immunoSEQ multiplex PCR. The data contain approximately 300,000 clones, approximately 11% of them singletons. Overall study results and limits: Whether TCRB rearrangement is influenced by HLA type went unresolved here. The similarity of naive, central memory and Treg TCRB repertoires appeared greater among patients than among healthy donors.

Trimming took 4 bases from V and 3 from J, leaving 7 bases between them. There are 12 residues in the CDR3. In germline, CDR1 is SQVTM, CDR2 ANQGSEA. The source material was naive CD4+ T cells from blood. The gene calls are TRBV29-1 and TRBJ1-3, with D unresolved. The receptor's source is a woman in her twenties or thirties in good health. CDR3 bases: TGCAGCGTTGCCCAGAATGGAAACACCATATATTTT. It codes for CSVAQNGNTIYF.